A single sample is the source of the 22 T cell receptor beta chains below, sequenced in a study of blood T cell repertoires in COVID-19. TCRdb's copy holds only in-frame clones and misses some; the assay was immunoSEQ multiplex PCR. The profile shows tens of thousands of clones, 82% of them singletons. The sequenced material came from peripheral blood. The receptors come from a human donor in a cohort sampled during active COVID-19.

CDR3 nucleotide sequence: TGCAGTGCTTACAACTCCTACGAGCAGTACTTC. Its protein is CSAYNSYEQYF. The chain uses TRBV20-1 and TRBJ2-7; D gene unclear. CDR3 length equals 11 residues. V lost 5 bases, J lost 0 bases, and 5 bases lay in between. Germline lookup yields CDR1 DFQATT and CDR2 SNEGSKA (reference sequence).

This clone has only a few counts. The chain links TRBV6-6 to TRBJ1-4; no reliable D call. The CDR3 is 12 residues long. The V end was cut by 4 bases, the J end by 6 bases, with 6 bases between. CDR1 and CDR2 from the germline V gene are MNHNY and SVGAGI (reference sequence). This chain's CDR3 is CASSSGDEKLFF. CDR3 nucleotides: TGTGCCAGCAGTTCCGGGGATGAAAAACTGTTTTTT.

The CDR3 sequence: CASSPDWGGAGDTQYF. The CDR3 DNA follows: TGTGCCAGCTCCCCAGACTGGGGGGGCGCGGGAGATACGCAGTATTTT. This chain uses TRBV18 with TRBJ2-3, with D perhaps matching TRBD2 (7 bases). From germline, CDR1 is KGHSH and CDR2 LQKENI. Between the trimmed V and J ends, which lost 6 bases and 5 bases, there was a span of 21 bases. The CDR3 is made up of 16 amino acids.

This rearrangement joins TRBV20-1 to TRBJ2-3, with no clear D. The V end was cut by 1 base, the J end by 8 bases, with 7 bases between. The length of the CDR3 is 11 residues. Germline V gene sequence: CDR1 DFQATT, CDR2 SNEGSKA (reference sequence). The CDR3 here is CSARGVATQYF. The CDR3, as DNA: TGCAGTGCTAGAGGGGTAGCTACGCAGTATTTT.

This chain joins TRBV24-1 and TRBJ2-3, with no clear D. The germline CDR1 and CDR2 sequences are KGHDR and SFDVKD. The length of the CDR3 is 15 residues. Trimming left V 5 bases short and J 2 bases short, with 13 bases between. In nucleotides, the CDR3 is TGTGCCACCAGTGCCCGCGGAGCACACACAGATACGCAGTATTTT. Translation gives CATSARGAHTDTQYF.

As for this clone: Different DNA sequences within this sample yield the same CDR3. CDR3 in DNA: TGTGCCAGCAGCGGGACAGGGGGCCGGCAGCCCCAGCATTTT. Protein: CASSGTGGRQPQHF. The V gene is TRBV2, the J gene TRBJ1-5, with 12 bases fitting TRBD1. The V gene's germline CDR1 is SNHLY and CDR2 FYNNEI. The CDR3 length is 14 residues. With 6 bases clipped from V and 7 bases from J, the junction kept 4 bases outside the gene matches.

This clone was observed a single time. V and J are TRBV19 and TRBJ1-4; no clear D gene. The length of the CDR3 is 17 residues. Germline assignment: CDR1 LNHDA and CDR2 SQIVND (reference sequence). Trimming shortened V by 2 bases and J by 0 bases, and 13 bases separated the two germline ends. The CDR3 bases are TGTGCCAGTAGTATATGGGCAGACCCTACAACTAATGAAAAACTGTTTTTT. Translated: CASSIWADPTTNEKLFF.

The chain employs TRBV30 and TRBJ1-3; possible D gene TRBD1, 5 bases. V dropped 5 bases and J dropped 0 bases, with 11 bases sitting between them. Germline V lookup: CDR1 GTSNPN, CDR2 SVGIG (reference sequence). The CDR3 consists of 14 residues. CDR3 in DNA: TGTGCCTGGGCAAAAGACAGCTCTGGAAACACCATATATTTT. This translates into CAWAKDSSGNTIYF.

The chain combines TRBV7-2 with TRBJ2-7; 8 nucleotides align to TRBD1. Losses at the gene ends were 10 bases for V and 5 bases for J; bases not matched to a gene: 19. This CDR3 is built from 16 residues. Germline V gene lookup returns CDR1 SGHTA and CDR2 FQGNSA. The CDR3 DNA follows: TGTGCCACTAACGGCCTCTTTAGACAGGGACAGGACGAGCAGTACTTC. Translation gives CATNGLFRQGQDEQYF.

The CDR3 DNA is TGTGCCAGCAGGGCAAATTCACCCCTCCACTTT. This translates into CASRANSPLHF. This chain connects TRBV2 to TRBJ1-6; D gene uncertain. Germline CDR1 reads SNHLY; CDR2 reads FYNNEI. Trimming removed 6 bases from V and 7 bases from J, with 4 bases in between. The CDR3 extends over 11 amino acids.

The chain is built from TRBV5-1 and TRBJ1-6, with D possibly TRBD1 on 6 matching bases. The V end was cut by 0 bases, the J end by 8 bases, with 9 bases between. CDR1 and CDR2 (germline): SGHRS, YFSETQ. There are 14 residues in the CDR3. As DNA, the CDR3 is TGCGCCAGCAGCTTGGTACAGGGTGATTCACCCCTCCACTTT. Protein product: CASSLVQGDSPLHF.

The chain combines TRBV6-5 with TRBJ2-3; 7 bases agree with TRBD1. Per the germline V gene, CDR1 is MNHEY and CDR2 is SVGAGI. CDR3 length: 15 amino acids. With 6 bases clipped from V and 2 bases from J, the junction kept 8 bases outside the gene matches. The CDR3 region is CASSLGDRITDTQYF. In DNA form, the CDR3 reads TGTGCCAGCAGCCTCGGGGACAGAATCACAGATACGCAGTATTTT.

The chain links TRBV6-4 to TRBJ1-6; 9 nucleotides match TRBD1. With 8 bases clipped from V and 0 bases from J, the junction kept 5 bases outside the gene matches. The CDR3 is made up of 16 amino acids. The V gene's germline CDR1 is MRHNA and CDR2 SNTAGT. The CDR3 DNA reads TGTGCCAGCCGACAGGGGGGATACTCCTATAATTCACCCCTCCACTTT. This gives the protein CASRQGGYSYNSPLHF.

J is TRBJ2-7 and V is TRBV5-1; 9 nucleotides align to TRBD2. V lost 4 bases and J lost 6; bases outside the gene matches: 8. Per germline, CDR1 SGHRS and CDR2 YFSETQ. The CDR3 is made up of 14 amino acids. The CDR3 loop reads CASSQAGGPLEQYF. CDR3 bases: TGCGCCAGCAGCCAAGCGGGGGGCCCGCTCGAGCAGTACTTC.

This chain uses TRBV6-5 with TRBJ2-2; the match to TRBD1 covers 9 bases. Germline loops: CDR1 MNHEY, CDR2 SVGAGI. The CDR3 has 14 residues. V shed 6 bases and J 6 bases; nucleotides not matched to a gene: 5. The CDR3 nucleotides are TGTGCCAGCAGCCCGGGGACAGGGCCCGGGGAGCTGTTTTTT. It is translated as CASSPGTGPGELFF.

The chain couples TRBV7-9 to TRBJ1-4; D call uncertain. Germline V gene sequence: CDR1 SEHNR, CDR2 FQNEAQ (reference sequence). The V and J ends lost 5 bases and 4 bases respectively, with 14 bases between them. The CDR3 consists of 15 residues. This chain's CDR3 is CASSPHRDGNEKLFF. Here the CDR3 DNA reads TGTGCCAGCAGCCCTCACCGGGATGGTAATGAAAAACTGTTTTTT.

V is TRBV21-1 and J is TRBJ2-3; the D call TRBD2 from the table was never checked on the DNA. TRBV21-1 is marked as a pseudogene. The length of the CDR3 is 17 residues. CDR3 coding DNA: TGTGCCAGCAGCAAAGTTCCTAGCGGGGGGGCGGGAGATACGCAGTATTTT. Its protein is CASSKVPSGGAGDTQYF.

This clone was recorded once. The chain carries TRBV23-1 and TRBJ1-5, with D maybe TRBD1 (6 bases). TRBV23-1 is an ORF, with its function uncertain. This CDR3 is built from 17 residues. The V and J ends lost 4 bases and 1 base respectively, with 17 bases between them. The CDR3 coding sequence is TGCGCCAGCAGTCTGCGACAGGCCTCGGCAAGCAATCAGCCCCAGCATTTT. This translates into CASSLRQASASNQPQHF.

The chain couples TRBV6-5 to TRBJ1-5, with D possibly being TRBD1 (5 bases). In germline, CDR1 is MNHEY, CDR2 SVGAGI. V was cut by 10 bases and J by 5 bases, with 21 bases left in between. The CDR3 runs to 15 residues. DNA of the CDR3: TGTGCCACCCGACAGAGCCTGGTTCGCGATCAGCCCCAGCATTTT. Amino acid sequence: CATRQSLVRDQPQHF.

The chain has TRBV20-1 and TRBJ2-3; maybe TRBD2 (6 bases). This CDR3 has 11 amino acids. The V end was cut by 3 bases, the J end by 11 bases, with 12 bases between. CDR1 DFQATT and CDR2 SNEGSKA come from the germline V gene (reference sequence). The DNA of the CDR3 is TGCAGTGCTAGCCCCGGAGCGGGGCAGTATTTT. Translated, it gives CSASPGAGQYF.

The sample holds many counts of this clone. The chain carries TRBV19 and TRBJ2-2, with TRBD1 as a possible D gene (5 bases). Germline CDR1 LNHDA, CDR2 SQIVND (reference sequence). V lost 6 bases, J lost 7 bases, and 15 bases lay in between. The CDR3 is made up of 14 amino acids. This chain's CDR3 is CASRKTARVGELFF. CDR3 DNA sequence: TGTGCCAGTAGAAAGACAGCCCGGGTCGGGGAGCTGTTTTTT.

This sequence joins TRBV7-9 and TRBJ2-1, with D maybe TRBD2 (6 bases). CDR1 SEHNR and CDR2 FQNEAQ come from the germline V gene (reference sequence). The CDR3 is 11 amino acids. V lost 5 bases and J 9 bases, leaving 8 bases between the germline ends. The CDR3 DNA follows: TGTGCCAGCAGCGCGGAGGGTGAGCAGTTCTTC. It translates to CASSAEGEQFF. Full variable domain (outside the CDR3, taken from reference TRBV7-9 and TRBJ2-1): DTGVSQNPRHKITKRGQNVTFRCDPISEHNRLYWYRQTLGQGPEFLTYFQNEAQLEKSRLLSDRFSAERPKGSFSTLEIQRTEQGDSAMYLCASSAEGEQFFGPGTRLTVL.